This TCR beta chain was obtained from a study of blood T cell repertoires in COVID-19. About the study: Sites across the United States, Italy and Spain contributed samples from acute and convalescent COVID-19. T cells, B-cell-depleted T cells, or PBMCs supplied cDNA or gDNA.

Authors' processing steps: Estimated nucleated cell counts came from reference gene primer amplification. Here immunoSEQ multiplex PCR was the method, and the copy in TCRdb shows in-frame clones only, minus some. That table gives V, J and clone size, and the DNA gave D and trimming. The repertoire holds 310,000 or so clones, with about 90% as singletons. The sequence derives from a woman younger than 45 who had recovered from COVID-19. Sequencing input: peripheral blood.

In DNA form, the CDR3 reads TGTGCCAGCAGTTTAACCGGACATCCCGGCGGGGAGCTGTTTTTT. Its translation is CASSLTGHPGGELFF. This chain uses TRBV28 with TRBJ2-2; D might be TRBD1 (5 bases). Trimming pared 2 bases from V and 7 bases from J, leaving 14 bases between. Germline V gene sequence: CDR1 MDHEN, CDR2 SYDVKM. The CDR3 has 15 amino acids. The full variable domain, rest sourced from reference TRBV28 and TRBJ2-2, is DVKVTQSSRYLVKRTGEKVFLECVQDMDHENMFWYRQDPGLGLRLIYFSYDVKMKEKGDIPEGYSVSREKKERFSLILESASTNQTSMYLCASSLTGHPGGELFFGEGSRLTVL.